This paragraph reports one T cell receptor beta chain. Its recognized antigen is unknown. These data come from a study of cytomegalovirus exposure and HLA in healthy donors (TCRdb year 2017). Background for the entire study: An earlier analysis of several hundred of the donors reported 250 to 300 Gb of sequence data and 95 million to 130 million unique TCR beta sequences obtained from around 180 million T cells. The study combined high-throughput TCR immunosequencing, statistical association of individual TCRs with disease status, and machine learning to predict cytomegalovirus infection status. Across under 500 genotyped donors of the cohort, an average of roughly 250,000 unique TCR beta nucleotide sequences per donor were sequenced, and 15% to 20% of those sequences were non-productive. All discovery cohort repertoires had been generated on a single sequencing platform. To decide whether each TCR beta V gene segment behaved as functional or pseudogenic, an earlier analysis of 587 of the donors relied on high-throughput TCR beta sequencing. Rather than drawing on any new phenotypic data, the later analysis identified candidate immune exposures from TCR beta sequences and the way those sequences occurred across donors. Donor age, sex, ethnicity and CMV serostatus were compiled alongside the repertoire data. A later analysis re-analyzed previously published TCR beta repertoires from approximately 670 donors and added high-resolution HLA genotyping to study TCR occurrence patterns. Class I and class II HLA loci were covered by the typing at four-digit resolution. The T cell repertoires of 666 subjects were profiled by immunosequencing and related to cytomegalovirus serostatus. Typing coverage varied by locus: roughly 620-630 donors for A, B, C, DRB1 and DQB1; some 520 for DQA1; approximately 610 for DPA1; more than 450 for DPB1. Genome-wide SNP genotypes for about 55% of the roughly 670 donors were used in a later genetic analysis, which treated that subset as a discovery cohort. The study aimed to test whether cataloging public T cell receptors could reveal signatures of past pathogen exposure. Roughly 300 gigabases of sequencing data and 78 million or so unique TCR sequences were included in an early release covering roughly 700 HLA-typed donors. In addition to the first cohort of roughly 700 subjects, a separate validation cohort of approximately 130 different subjects was used. Several DR-DQ haplotypes were handled as single units for association and clustering because linkage in the cohort was strong. Of the approximately 400 genotyped donors, 75% to 85% were placed in the genetic ancestry cluster associated with self-reported Caucasian donors. Overall study outcomes, separate from this receptor: Several of the top co-occurrence clusters appeared to be linked to parvovirus B19, influenza, CMV and Epstein-Barr virus, according to a later analysis. A cluster of highly shared sequence variants was judged likely to be a technical artifact of the sequencing pipeline. In a later genetic analysis, fewer N-insertions in productive TCRs were reported among donors in an Asian-associated ancestry cluster than the roughly 700-donor mean. Roughly uniform sequencing depth across donors was assumed in presence/absence analyses, although this assumption may not hold. Because counts were too low, roughly 17 rarely observed V segments, including chromosome 9 orphons, were left out of the earlier analysis of roughly 600 of the donors. V-gene and J-gene trimming of TCR beta chains was associated with a missense DCLRE1C variant in a later genetic analysis, and the association was replicated in an independent cohort. In both the original and validation cohorts, the classifier was reported to diagnose cytomegalovirus status with high specificity and sensitivity. In an earlier analysis of around 600 of the donors, most TCR beta V segments were observed in productive rearrangements about 90% or about 30% of the time, broadly matching IMGT annotations. Compared with equally common non-associated chains, HLA-associated TCR beta chains in a later analysis were more clonally expanded and had lower generation probabilities. In the study, some 180 TCR beta chains were listed as associated with cytomegalovirus. Because the 87-base-pair reads could not distinguish some IMGT-functional V segments, including TRBV6-2 and TRBV6-3, those segments were excluded. The cohort was sequenced for TCR beta chains only, and without alpha or paired-chain data the features that could be detected were limited. Most TCR sequences were seen in very few donors, while some public TCRs were found in many individuals. The authors suggested that the approach could potentially be extended to other disease states and immunological phenotypes. Strong co-occurrence of HLA alleles, especially DR and DQ, made assigning TCR associations to individual alleles difficult. CMV serostatus was the only immune exposure information available for the cohort. In vitro tests confirmed that a few of the cytomegalovirus-associated TCR beta chains recognize cytomegalovirus antigens. A later analysis associated 16,951 TCR beta sequences with specific HLA alleles at a false discovery rate of 0.05. Because HLA typing was unavailable for some donors at each locus, only the typed subset was used in association tests. A later analysis found that TCR association rates varied across HLA loci, with DRB1 alleles showing the most associated TCRs and HLA-C alleles the fewest. In a later analysis, most CMV-associated TCR beta chains were found to appear HLA-restricted, with HLA associations seemingly driven largely by CMV exposure. A further reported finding was that TCR beta sequences accurately predicted the HLA-A and HLA-B alleles for most subjects in the first cohort. Correlated functional status among segregating V segments might be attributable to linkage disequilibrium, but an unknown experimental factor could not be ruled out.

The cohort was made up of about 610 healthy bone marrow donors. At the time of sampling, all cohort members were nominally healthy, though unrecorded immune exposures were likely present. The donor was CMV seronegative and was included in the group of about 400 seronegative cohort members. Each donor provided a peripheral blood sample, and peripheral blood mononuclear cells were used for TCR beta sequencing. The Qiagen DNeasy Blood Extraction Kit was used to extract genomic DNA from the blood cell samples. The library was built by means of the immunoSEQ multiplex PCR assay. For the multiplex PCR, a mixture combining 60 forward primers for TCR Vbeta segments and 13 reverse primers for TCR Jbeta segments was used. The CDR3 region of rearranged TCR beta genes was amplified from genomic DNA by a multiplex PCR assay. The amplified TCR beta libraries were sequenced on the Illumina HiSeq System as 87-base-pair reads. Per the original workflow: Across the 600 to 700 repertoires, a later analysis counted some 81 million unique TCR beta chains, about 10 million of which were shared by at least two donors. To remove PCR and sequencing errors, raw reads were error-corrected and collapsed into unique sequences using a nearest-neighbor algorithm that merged closely related sequences. CDR3 sequences were aligned to IMGT reference sequences to assign V, D and J gene segments. For a sequence to be retained, at least a six-nucleotide match to both a V gene segment and a J gene segment was required. A rearrangement counted as productive if the CDR3 had no stop codons and remained in frame with V and J, and every other rearrangement counted as non-productive. CDR3 was defined according to IMGT convention as the region running from the second conserved V-encoded cysteine to the conserved J-encoded phenylalanine. In an earlier analysis of 500 to 650 of the donors, sequences lacking an unambiguous match to a single V gene segment were excluded. In an earlier analysis of 587 of the donors, a V segment was called functional when productive rearrangements were above 56.7%, and segregating when the standard deviation between donors exceeded 5%. A statistical classification framework was developed to diagnose cytomegalovirus status using the catalog of TCR beta chain sequences. In a later analysis, TCR nucleotide sequences were compared against IMGT/GENE-DB human TR gene sequences so that V and J genes could be assigned. In a later analysis, CDR3 sequences and most-parsimonious VDJ recombination scenarios were assigned using the TCRdist pipeline. In a later analysis, each TCR beta chain was defined by its CDR3 amino acid sequence together with its V-gene family, and reads lacking a unique V-gene family were excluded. In a later analysis, 550 to 650 highly shared, low-generation-probability nucleotide sequences were removed to address suspected cross-contamination and a sequencing artifact. A later analysis calculated a clonal expansion index for each public chain from normalized within-repertoire ranks of inferred template counts. In a later analysis, generation probabilities were computed with a VDJ recombination model fitted to out-of-frame rearrangements, and the resulting probabilities were checked against IGoR. A later analysis scored TCR-TCR, TCR-HLA and TCR-CMV co-occurrence with hypergeometric tests, applying a repertoire-size bias correction to TCR pairs. False discovery rates were estimated in a later analysis by permuting HLA or CMV assignments 20 times. A later analysis grouped co-occurring TCRs with DBSCAN, adding TCRdist sequence similarity when clustering within HLA-allele-positive subsets. Repertoires with fewer than 30,000 or more than 120,000 public chains, plus five repertoires with anomalous nucleotide sharing, were excluded from co-occurrence clustering. TCRdb stores this immuneACCESS table with in-frame sequences only. Part of the clones is absent; in the studies checked, under half of the shortfall reflects unresolved V genes, and no reason is known for the rest. The V and J calls and clone size are taken from that table; D and trimming were inferred from the DNA. This sample's table lists 180,000 or so clones. The ten largest make up around 0.74% of the sample.

Measured from the cysteine to the phenylalanine, the CDR3 is 16 residues long. The DNA shown is the 48-base CDR3, in frame from base 1. Sequences LGHNA (CDR1) and YSLEER (CDR2) are obtained from the germline V gene. V lost 0 bases and J lost 8 bases; the stretch between them is 16 bases long. This chain joins TRBV4-3 to TRBJ1-4; the D region possibly corresponds to TRBD1 (5 bases align). The receptor was derived from a boy younger than 18 in good health and CMV-seronegative. Sequencing used PBMCs. The CDR3 protein sequence reads: CASSQDPVVREEKLFF. DNA sequence: TGCGCCAGCAGCCAAGATCCTGTGGTCAGGGAAGAAAAACTGTTTTTT.